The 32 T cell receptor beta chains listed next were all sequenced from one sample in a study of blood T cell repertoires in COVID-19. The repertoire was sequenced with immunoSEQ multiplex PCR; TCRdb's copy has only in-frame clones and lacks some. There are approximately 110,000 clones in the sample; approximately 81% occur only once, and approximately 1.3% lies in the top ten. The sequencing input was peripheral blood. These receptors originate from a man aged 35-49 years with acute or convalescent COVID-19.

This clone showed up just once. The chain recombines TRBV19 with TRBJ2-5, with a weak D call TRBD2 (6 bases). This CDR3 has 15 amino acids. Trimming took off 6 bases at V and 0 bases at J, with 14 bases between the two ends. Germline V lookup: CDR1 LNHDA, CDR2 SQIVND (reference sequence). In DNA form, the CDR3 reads TGTGCCAGTAGGGCCAGCGGGTTGTACCAAGAGACCCAGTACTTC. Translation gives CASRASGLYQETQYF.

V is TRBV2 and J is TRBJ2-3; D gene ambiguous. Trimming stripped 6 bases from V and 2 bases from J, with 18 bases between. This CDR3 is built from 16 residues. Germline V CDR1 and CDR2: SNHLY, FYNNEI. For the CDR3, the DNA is TGTGCCAGCAGGGAGACTTGGTACTCAGACACAGATACGCAGTATTTT. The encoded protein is CASRETWYSDTDTQYF.

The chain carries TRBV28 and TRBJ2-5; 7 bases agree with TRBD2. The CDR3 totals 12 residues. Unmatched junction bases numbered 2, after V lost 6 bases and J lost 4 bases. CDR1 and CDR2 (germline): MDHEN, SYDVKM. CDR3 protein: CASRSGVETQYF. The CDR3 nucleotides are TGTGCCAGCAGGAGCGGGGTAGAGACCCAGTACTTC.

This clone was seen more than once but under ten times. The CDR3 is CASSQESSGRLYNEQFF. In DNA form, the CDR3 reads TGTGCCAGCAGCCAAGAGTCTAGCGGGAGGCTCTACAATGAGCAGTTCTTC. V gene TRBV3-1 (or the pseudogene TRBV3-2) combines with J gene TRBJ2-1; TRBD2 agrees at 11 bases. V gave up 0 bases and J gave up 3 bases; unmatched junction bases: 4. The CDR3 runs 17 residues. The germline V gene has CDR1 LGHDT and CDR2 YNNKEL (reference sequence).

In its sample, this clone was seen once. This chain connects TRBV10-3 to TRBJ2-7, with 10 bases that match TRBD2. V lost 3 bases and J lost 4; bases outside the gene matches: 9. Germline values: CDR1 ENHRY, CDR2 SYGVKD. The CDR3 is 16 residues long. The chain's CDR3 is CAISELAGLALYEQYF. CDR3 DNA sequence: TGTGCCATCAGTGAACTAGCGGGACTGGCCCTATACGAGCAGTACTTC.

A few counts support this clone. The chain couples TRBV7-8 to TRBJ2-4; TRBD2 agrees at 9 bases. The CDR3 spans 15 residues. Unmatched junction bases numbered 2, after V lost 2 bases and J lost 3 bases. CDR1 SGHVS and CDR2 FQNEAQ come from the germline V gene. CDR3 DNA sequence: TGTGCCAGCAGCTTACTAGCGGGATACAAAAACATTCAGTACTTC. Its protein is CASSLLAGYKNIQYF.

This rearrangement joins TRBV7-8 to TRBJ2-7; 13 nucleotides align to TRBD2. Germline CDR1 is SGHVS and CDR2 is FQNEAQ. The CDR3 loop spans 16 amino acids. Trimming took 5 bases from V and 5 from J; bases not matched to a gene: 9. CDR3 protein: CASSLLAGGRVDEQYF. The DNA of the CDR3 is TGTGCCAGCAGCCTACTAGCGGGGGGGCGGGTGGACGAGCAGTACTTC.

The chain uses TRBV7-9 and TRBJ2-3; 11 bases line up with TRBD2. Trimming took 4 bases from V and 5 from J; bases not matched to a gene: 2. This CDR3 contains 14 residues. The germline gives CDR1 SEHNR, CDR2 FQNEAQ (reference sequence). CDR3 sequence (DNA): TGTGCCAGCAGCTCTAGCGGGGGGAAAGATACGCAGTATTTT. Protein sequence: CASSSSGGKDTQYF.

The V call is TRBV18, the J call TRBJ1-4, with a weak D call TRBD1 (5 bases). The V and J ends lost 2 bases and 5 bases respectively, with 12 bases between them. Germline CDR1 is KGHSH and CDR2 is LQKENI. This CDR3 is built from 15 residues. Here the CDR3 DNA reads TGTGCCAGCTCACCAAGTCGGCAGGGAAATGAAAAACTGTTTTTT. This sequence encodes CASSPSRQGNEKLFF.

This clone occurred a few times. The CDR3, as DNA: TGTGCCACCAGCAGAGATAGGGCAGAGGGCCAGCCCCAGCATTTT. Residues: CATSRDRAEGQPQHF. The genes are TRBV15 and TRBJ1-5; D gene unclear. Germline loops: CDR1 LNHNV, CDR2 YYDKDF (reference sequence). This CDR3 is 15 amino acids long. V was clipped by 0 bases and J by 7 bases, with 13 bases between them.

Written as DNA, the CDR3 is TGTGCCAGCAGCGACCGGACAGGGGGCGACGTGAACACTGAAGCTTTCTTT. Protein sequence: CASSDRTGGDVNTEAFF. The chain uses TRBV7-9 and TRBJ1-1; 11 bases fit TRBD1. Unmatched junction bases numbered 8, after V lost 5 bases and J lost 0 bases. The CDR3 is 17 residues long. CDR1 is SEHNR, CDR2 FQNEAQ, per germline (reference sequence).

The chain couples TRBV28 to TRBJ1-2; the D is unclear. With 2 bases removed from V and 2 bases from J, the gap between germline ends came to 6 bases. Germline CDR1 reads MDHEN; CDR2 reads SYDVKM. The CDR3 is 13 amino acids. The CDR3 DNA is TGTGCCAGCAGTTTAATACAGAACTATGGCTACACCTTC. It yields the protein CASSLIQNYGYTF.

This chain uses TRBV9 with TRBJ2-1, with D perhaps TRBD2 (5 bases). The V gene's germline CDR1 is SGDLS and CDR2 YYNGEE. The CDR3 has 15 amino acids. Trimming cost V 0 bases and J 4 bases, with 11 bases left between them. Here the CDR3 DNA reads TGTGCCAGCAGCGTAGGTGTCGGGGTATACAATGAGCAGTTCTTC. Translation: CASSVGVGVYNEQFF.

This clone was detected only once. CDR3 in DNA: TGTGCCATGAATCACGGAGGGAGCACAGATACGCAGTATTTT. Protein sequence: CAMNHGGSTDTQYF. This sequence joins TRBV7-9 and TRBJ2-3; possibly TRBD2 for D (6 bases). The germline V gene has CDR1 SEHNR and CDR2 FQNEAQ (reference sequence). V was clipped by 10 bases and J by 0 bases, with 14 bases between them. This CDR3 comprises 14 residues.

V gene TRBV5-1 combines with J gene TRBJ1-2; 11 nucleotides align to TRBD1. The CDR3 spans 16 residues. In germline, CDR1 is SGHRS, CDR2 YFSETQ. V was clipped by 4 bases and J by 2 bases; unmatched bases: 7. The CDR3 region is CASSPGTGGTNYGYTF. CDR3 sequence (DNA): TGCGCCAGCAGCCCGGGGACAGGGGGTACGAACTATGGCTACACCTTC.

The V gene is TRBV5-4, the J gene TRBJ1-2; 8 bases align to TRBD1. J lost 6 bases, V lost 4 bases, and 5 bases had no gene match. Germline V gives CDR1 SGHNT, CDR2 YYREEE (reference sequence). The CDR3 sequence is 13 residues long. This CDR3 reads CASSRQGSDGYTF. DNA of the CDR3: TGTGCCAGCAGCCGACAGGGGAGTGATGGCTACACCTTC.

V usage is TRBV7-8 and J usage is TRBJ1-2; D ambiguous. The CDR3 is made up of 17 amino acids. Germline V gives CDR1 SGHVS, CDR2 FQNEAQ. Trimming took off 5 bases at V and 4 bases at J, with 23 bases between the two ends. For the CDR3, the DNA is TGTGCCAGCAGCACCCAGACCCCTACCTTGCGGGGCTATGGCTACACCTTC. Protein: CASSTQTPTLRGYGYTF.

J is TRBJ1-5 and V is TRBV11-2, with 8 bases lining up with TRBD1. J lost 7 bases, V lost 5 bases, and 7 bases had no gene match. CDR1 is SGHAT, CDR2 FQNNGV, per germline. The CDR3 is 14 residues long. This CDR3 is CASSITGGNQPQHF. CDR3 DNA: TGTGCCAGCAGCATCACAGGGGGAAACCAGCCCCAGCATTTT.

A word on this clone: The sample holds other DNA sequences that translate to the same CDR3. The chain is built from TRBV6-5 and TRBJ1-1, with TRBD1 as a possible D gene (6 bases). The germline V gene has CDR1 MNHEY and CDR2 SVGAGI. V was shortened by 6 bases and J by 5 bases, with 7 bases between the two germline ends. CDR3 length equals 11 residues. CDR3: CASRRGTEAFF. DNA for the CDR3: TGTGCCAGCAGGAGGGGGACTGAAGCTTTCTTT.

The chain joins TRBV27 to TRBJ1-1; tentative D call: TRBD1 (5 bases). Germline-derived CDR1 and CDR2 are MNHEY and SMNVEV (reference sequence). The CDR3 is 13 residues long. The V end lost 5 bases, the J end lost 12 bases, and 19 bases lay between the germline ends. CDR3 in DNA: TGTGCCAGCAGTACAGAACGATGGGGCAGGTCTTTCTTT. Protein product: CASSTERWGRSFF.

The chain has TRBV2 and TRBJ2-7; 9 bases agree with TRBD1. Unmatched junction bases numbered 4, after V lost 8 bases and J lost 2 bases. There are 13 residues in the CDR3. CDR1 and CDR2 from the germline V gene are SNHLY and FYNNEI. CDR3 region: CASGDRETYEQYF. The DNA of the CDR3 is TGTGCCAGCGGGGACAGGGAGACCTACGAGCAGTACTTC.

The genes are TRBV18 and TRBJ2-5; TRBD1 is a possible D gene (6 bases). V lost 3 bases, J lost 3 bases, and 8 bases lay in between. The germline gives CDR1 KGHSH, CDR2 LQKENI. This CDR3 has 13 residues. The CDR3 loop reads CASSPGTKETQYF. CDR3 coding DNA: TGTGCCAGCTCACCGGGGACAAAAGAGACCCAGTACTTC.

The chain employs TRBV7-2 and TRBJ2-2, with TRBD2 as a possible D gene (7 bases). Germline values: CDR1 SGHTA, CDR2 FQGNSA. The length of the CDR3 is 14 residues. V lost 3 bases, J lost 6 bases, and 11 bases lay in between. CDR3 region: CASSLGGGAGELFF. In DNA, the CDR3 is TGTGCCAGCAGCTTGGGAGGGGGAGCCGGGGAGCTGTTTTTT.

CDR3 in DNA: TGTGCCAGCAGAAAAGAGGGACTCGACCATAATGAGCAGTTCTTC. This codes for CASRKEGLDHNEQFF. The chain recombines TRBV6-5 with TRBJ2-1; D may be TRBD2 (6 bases). The CDR3 length is 15 residues. With 6 bases removed from V and 7 bases from J, the gap between germline ends came to 19 bases. Per the germline V gene, CDR1 is MNHEY and CDR2 is SVGAGI.

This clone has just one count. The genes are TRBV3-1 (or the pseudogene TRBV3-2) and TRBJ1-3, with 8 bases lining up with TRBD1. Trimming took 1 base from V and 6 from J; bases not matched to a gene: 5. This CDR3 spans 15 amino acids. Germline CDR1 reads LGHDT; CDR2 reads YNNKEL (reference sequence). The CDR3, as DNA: TGTGCCAGCAGCCAAGCGGACAGGGTAGAAAACACCATATATTTT. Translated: CASSQADRVENTIYF.

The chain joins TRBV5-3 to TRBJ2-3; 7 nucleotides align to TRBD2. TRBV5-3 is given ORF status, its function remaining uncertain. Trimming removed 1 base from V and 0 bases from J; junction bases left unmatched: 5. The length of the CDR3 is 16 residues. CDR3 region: CARSLLLATSTDTQYF. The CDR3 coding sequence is TGTGCCAGAAGCTTGTTACTAGCGACTAGCACAGATACGCAGTATTTT.

The CDR3: CASSPGAVREPQHF. The DNA for the CDR3 is TGTGCCAGCAGCCCAGGGGCCGTCAGGGAGCCCCAGCATTTT. The chain joins TRBV11-3 to TRBJ1-5; D might be TRBD1 (6 bases). The CDR3 sequence is 14 residues long. The ends were cut back, 5 bases at V and 8 bases at J, with 16 bases in the middle. Germline lookup yields CDR1 SGHNT and CDR2 YENEEA. Supplemented by reference TRBV11-3 and TRBJ1-5, the full variable domain reads EAGVVQSPRYKIIEKKQPVAFWCNPISGHNTLYWYLQNLGQGPELLIRYENEEAVDDSQLPKDRFSAERLKGVDSTLKIQPAELGDSAVYLCASSPGAVREPQHFGDGTRLSIL.

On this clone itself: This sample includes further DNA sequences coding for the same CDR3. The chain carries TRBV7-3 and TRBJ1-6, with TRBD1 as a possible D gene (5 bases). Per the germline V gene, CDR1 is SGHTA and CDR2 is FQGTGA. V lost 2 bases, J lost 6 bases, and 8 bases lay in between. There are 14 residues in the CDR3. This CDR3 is CASSLAGPNSPLHF. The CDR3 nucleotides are TGTGCCAGCAGCTTAGCAGGGCCTAATTCACCCCTCCACTTT.

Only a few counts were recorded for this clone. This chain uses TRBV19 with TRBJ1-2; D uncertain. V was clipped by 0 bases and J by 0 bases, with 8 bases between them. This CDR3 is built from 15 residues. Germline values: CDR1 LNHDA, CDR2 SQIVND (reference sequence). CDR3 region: CASSIDETTNYGYTF. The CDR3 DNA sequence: TGTGCCAGTAGTATAGATGAGACAACTAACTATGGCTACACCTTC.

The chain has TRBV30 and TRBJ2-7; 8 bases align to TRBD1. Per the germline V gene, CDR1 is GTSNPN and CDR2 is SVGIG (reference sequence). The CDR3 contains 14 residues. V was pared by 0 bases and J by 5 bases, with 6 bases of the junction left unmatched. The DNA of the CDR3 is TGTGCCTGGAGTGTTAGGACAGGGACCCACGAGCAGTACTTC. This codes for CAWSVRTGTHEQYF. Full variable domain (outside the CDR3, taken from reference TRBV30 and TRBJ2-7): SQTIHQWPATLVQPVGSPLSLECTVEGTSNPNLYWYRQAAGRGLQLLFYSVGIGQISSEVPQNLSASRPQDRQFILSSKKLLLSDSGFYLCAWSVRTGTHEQYFGPGTRLTVT.

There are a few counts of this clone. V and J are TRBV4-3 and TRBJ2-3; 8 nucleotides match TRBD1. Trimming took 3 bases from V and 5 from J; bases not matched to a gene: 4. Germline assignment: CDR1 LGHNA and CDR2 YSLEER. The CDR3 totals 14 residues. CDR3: CASSQTGAQDTQYF. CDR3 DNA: TGCGCCAGCAGCCAGACAGGGGCTCAAGATACGCAGTATTTT.

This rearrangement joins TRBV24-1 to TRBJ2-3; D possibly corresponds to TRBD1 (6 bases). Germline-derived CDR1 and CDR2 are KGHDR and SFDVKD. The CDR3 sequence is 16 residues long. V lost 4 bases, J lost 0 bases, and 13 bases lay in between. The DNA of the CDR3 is TGTGCCACCAGTGACCCGACAGGAGTGAGCACAGATACGCAGTATTTT. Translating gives CATSDPTGVSTDTQYF.